Listed below are T cell receptor beta chains from one sample, sequenced in a study of OX40 agonist ivuxolimab in advanced cancers. Sequencing was performed with immunoSEQ multiplex PCR; in TCRdb, only in-frame clones are kept and a portion is missing. Among approximately 81,000 clones listed, around 93% were seen once. This sample comprised CD4+ or CD8+ T cells sorted from blood, obtained in a trial of the OX40 agonist ivuxolimab. These receptors originate from an adult with an advanced solid tumor such as melanoma, head and neck, liver or kidney cancer. CDR3s include the opening cysteine and the closing phenylalanine or tryptophan. The D gene is left open where the match is weak.

D gene: .
V gene: TRBV6-5
J gene: TRBJ1-2
CDR3 protein: CASTPQGSNYGYTF

D gene: TRBD2
V gene: TRBV13
J gene: TRBJ2-7
CDR3 protein: CASSLGSGSGSGQYF

D gene: TRBD1
V gene: TRBV4-1
J gene: TRBJ2-7
CDR3 protein: CASSRTTGQASYEQYF

D gene: .
V gene: TRBV6-4
J gene: TRBJ2-2
CDR3 protein: CASSDLGGETTGELFF

D gene: .
V gene: TRBV4-3
J gene: TRBJ1-1
CDR3 protein: CASSQDKGQPEAFF

D gene: .
V gene: TRBV6-5
J gene: TRBJ1-2
CDR3 protein: CASSPQGFDGYTF

D gene: TRBD2
V gene: TRBV28
J gene: TRBJ2-1
CDR3 protein: CASSWGLAGGPPYNEQFF

D gene: TRBD1
V gene: TRBV9
J gene: TRBJ2-3
CDR3 protein: CASSSGQGSTDTQYF

D gene: .
V gene: TRBV27
J gene: TRBJ2-7
CDR3 protein: CASSLGGGLIFYEQYF

D gene: .
V gene: TRBV4-3
J gene: TRBJ1-4
CDR3 protein: CASSQDSLNEKLFF

D gene: TRBD2
V gene: TRBV19
J gene: TRBJ2-7
CDR3 protein: CASSSAGYSYEQYF

D gene: .
V gene: TRBV27
J gene: TRBJ1-6
CDR3 protein: CASSLSVAGSYNSPLHF

D gene: .
V gene: TRBV29-1
J gene: TRBJ1-5
CDR3 protein: CSVDTGSEPQHF

D gene: .
V gene: TRBV19
J gene: TRBJ2-1
CDR3 protein: CASSIGSKGSYEQFF

D gene: TRBD1
V gene: TRBV10-2
J gene: TRBJ2-3
CDR3 protein: CASSEGTGWGADTQYF

D gene: .
V gene: TRBV7-9
J gene: TRBJ2-7
CDR3 protein: CASSLAGGTRPYEQYF

D gene: .
V gene: TRBV2
J gene: TRBJ2-7
CDR3 protein: CASSVGQGYEQYF

D gene: .
V gene: TRBV5-1
J gene: TRBJ2-3
CDR3 protein: CASSPDYPGDTQYF

D gene: .
V gene: TRBV21-1
J gene: TRBJ1-6
CDR3 protein: CASSINRVRSPLHF

D gene: .
V gene: TRBV13
J gene: TRBJ1-3
CDR3 protein: CASSEWRNTIYF

D gene: TRBD1
V gene: TRBV19
J gene: TRBJ2-5
CDR3 protein: CALYGTAQETQYF

D gene: .
V gene: TRBV11-2
J gene: TRBJ2-3
CDR3 protein: CASSLGDITRDTQYF

D gene: .
V gene: TRBV29-1
J gene: TRBJ2-1
CDR3 protein: CSVEAPGEGGEQFF

D gene: .
V gene: TRBV12-5
J gene: TRBJ1-3
CDR3 protein: CASGLVLAPGIGGNTIYF

D gene: .
V gene: TRBV2
J gene: TRBJ1-1
CDR3 protein: CASSERPGENTEAFF

D gene: TRBD2
V gene: TRBV7-2
J gene: TRBJ2-1
CDR3 protein: CASRQLAGAFNEQFF

D gene: TRBD2
V gene: TRBV7-9
J gene: TRBJ2-5
CDR3 protein: CASSFDPQGLAGGRKTQYF

D gene: TRBD1
V gene: TRBV4-3
J gene: TRBJ2-1
CDR3 protein: CASSQDLWDSNNEQFF

D gene: TRBD1
V gene: TRBV27
J gene: TRBJ2-3
CDR3 protein: CASSLFLGTAVSDTQYF

D gene: .
V gene: TRBV27
J gene: TRBJ1-2
CDR3 protein: CASARNGRIANYGYTF

D gene: .
V gene: TRBV7-9
J gene: TRBJ1-2
CDR3 protein: CASSLVMGPLYGYTF

D gene: .
V gene: TRBV5-4
J gene: TRBJ2-5
CDR3 protein: CASSLWGEGETQYF

D gene: TRBD1
V gene: TRBV7-9
J gene: TRBJ2-7
CDR3 protein: CASIPRPRPGTGAYEQYF

D gene: .
V gene: TRBV7-8
J gene: TRBJ1-1
CDR3 protein: CASSLGPRPKNTEAFF

D gene: TRBD1
V gene: TRBV7-2
J gene: TRBJ2-1
CDR3 protein: CASSSYRDRVNEQFF

D gene: TRBD2
V gene: TRBV5-5
J gene: TRBJ2-3
CDR3 protein: CASSTVGGGATDTQYF

D gene: .
V gene: TRBV27
J gene: TRBJ2-2
CDR3 protein: CASSFRRNTGELFF

D gene: TRBD2
V gene: TRBV28
J gene: TRBJ2-7
CDR3 protein: CASSSLGREVNEQYF

D gene: .
V gene: TRBV9
J gene: TRBJ2-2
CDR3 protein: CASSVQGGAGELFF

D gene: .
V gene: TRBV11-2
J gene: TRBJ1-6
CDR3 protein: CASSLANSPLHF

D gene: TRBD2
V gene: TRBV4-3
J gene: TRBJ2-1
CDR3 protein: CASSVGLADSSYNEQFF

D gene: TRBD1
V gene: TRBV4-3
J gene: TRBJ1-2
CDR3 protein: CASSPPAETGGNHANSNYGYTF

D gene: .
V gene: TRBV7-2
J gene: TRBJ1-1
CDR3 protein: CASSFDTTEAFF

D gene: .
V gene: TRBV7-6
J gene: TRBJ1-5
CDR3 protein: CASSVERGPGQPQHF

D gene: TRBD1
V gene: TRBV27
J gene: TRBJ2-3
CDR3 protein: CASSRLATGAEDTQYF

D gene: .
V gene: TRBV6-5
J gene: TRBJ2-7
CDR3 protein: CASSDGRGYEQYF

D gene: TRBD1
V gene: TRBV27
J gene: TRBJ1-1
CDR3 protein: CASSFGTGGVDTEAFF

D gene: .
V gene: TRBV11-2
J gene: TRBJ2-1
CDR3 protein: CASSPWDEQFF

D gene: TRBD2
V gene: TRBV4-3
J gene: TRBJ2-7
CDR3 protein: CASSQETSLYEQYF

D gene: .
V gene: TRBV7-2
J gene: TRBJ1-1
CDR3 protein: CASSLWGHQKGEAFF

D gene: TRBD2
V gene: TRBV11-2
J gene: TRBJ2-1
CDR3 protein: CASSLDRRGGPYNEQFF

D gene: .
V gene: TRBV4-2
J gene: TRBJ2-7
CDR3 protein: CASSQDSPYEQYF

D gene: .
V gene: TRBV27
J gene: TRBJ2-7
CDR3 protein: CASSLNGDRYHEQYF

D gene: .
V gene: TRBV11-3
J gene: TRBJ2-2
CDR3 protein: CASSLGSEFNTGELFF

D gene: TRBD1
V gene: TRBV28
J gene: TRBJ2-7
CDR3 protein: CASSGQGLREASEQYF

D gene: .
V gene: TRBV12-5
J gene: TRBJ1-4
CDR3 protein: CASGLAEKLFF

D gene: TRBD2
V gene: TRBV4-2
J gene: TRBJ2-7
CDR3 protein: CASSQESGGVYYEQYF

D gene: .
V gene: TRBV30
J gene: TRBJ2-7
CDR3 protein: CAWSAVEQYF

D gene: .
V gene: TRBV15
J gene: TRBJ1-1
CDR3 protein: CATSISGLRGEAFF

D gene: .
V gene: TRBV5-4
J gene: TRBJ2-1
CDR3 protein: CASSFDSGYNEQFF